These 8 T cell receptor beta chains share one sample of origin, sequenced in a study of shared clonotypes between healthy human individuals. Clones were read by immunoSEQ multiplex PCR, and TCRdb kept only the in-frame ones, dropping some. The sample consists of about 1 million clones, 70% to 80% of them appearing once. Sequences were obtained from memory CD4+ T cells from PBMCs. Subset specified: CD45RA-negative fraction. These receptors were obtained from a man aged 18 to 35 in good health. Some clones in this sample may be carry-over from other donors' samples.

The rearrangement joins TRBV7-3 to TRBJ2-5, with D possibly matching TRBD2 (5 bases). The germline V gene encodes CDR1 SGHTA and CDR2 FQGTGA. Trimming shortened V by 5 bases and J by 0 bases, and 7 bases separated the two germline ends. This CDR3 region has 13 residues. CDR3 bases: TGTGCCAGCAGCCTGGAGGACCAAGAGACCCAGTACTTC. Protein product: CASSLEDQETQYF.

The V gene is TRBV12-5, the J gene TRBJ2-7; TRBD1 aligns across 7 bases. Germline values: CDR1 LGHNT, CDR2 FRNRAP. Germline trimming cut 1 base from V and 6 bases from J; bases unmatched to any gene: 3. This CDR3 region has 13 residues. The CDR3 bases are TGTGCTAGTGGTTTGGAGACAGGGACCGAGCAGTACTTC. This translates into CASGLETGTEQYF.

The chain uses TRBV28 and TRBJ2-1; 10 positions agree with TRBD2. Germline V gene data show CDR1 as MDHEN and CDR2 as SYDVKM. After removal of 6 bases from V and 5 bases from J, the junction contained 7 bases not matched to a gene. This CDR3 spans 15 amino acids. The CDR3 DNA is TGTGCCAGCAGCCCCATGAGCGGGAGGGACAATGAGCAGTTCTTC. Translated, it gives CASSPMSGRDNEQFF.

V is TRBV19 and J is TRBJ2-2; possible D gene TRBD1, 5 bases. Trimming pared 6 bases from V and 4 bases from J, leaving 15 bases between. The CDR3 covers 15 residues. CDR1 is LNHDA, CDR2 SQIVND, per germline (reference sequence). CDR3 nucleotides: TGTGCCAGTAGCTTCCAGGGCCCGGGCACCGGGGAGCTGTTTTTT. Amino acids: CASSFQGPGTGELFF.

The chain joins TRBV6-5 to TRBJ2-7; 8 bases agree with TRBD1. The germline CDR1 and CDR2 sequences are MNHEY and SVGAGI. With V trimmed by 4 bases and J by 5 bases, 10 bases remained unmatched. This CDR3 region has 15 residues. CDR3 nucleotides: TGTGCCAGCAGTTCGATAAGGACAGGGCGCCACGAGCAGTACTTC. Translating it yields CASSSIRTGRHEQYF.

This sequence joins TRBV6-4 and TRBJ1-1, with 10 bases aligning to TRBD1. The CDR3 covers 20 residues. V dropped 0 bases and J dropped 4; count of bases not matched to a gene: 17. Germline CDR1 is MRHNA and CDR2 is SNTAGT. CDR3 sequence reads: CASSDSDFTGTGARGTEAFF. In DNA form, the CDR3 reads TGTGCCAGCAGTGACTCAGATTTTACCGGGACAGGGGCACGGGGCACTGAAGCTTTCTTT.

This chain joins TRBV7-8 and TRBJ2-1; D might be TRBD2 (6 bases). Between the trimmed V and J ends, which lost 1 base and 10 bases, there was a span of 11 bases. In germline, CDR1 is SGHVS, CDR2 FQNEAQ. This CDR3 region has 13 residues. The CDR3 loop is CASSLGLVGEQFF. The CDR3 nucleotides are TGTGCCAGCAGCTTAGGACTAGTTGGGGAGCAGTTCTTC.

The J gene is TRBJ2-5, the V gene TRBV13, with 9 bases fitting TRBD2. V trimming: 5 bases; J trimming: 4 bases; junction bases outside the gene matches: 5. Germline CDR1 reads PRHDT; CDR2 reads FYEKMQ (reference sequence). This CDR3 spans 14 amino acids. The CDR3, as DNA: TGTGCCAGCAGCGAGACTAGCGGACCAGAGACCCAGTACTTC. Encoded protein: CASSETSGPETQYF.